Listed below are T cell receptor beta chains from one sample, sequenced in a study of blood T cells in healthy people across ages. TCRdb called the 5' RACE reads again in MiXCR, with one record for every CDR3 protein. The sample holds over a million distinct CDR3 sequences; 25% are singletons and the top ten take around 0.75%. These same data were also listed under a study on T cells of mothers and their children.

The sequenced sample was blood. The receptors were gathered from a girl aged 2 to 10 in good health. CDR3s include the opening cysteine and the closing phenylalanine or tryptophan. The order of the fields is CDR3 protein, CDR3 DNA, V gene, CDR3 length, D gene, J gene, clone size. A D gene is named only where the DNA matches it firmly. Size is omitted from some rows. Given values are once, few, many or a class for expanded clones.

cdr3_aa: CASSHLAGGLMGTDTQYF; cdr3_nt: TGTGCCAGCAGCCATCTAGCGGGGGGTTTAATGGGGACAGATACGCAGTATTTT; v_call: TRBV7-2; cdr3_length: 18; d_call: TRBD2; j_call: TRBJ2-3; clone_size: NA
cdr3_aa: CSATSGDGYTF; cdr3_nt: TGCAGTGCTACTTCGGGCGATGGCTACACCTTC; v_call: TRBV20-1; cdr3_length: 11; d_call: NA; j_call: TRBJ1-2; clone_size: NA
cdr3_aa: CASSLGPTEAFF; cdr3_nt: TGTGCCAGCAGTCTCGGGCCCACTGAAGCTTTCTTT; v_call: TRBV7-9; cdr3_length: 12; d_call: NA; j_call: TRBJ1-1; clone_size: many
cdr3_aa: CASSIDWKGDLYEQYF; cdr3_nt: TGTGCCAGTAGTATAGACTGGAAGGGAGACCTCTACGAGCAGTACTTC; v_call: TRBV19; cdr3_length: 16; d_call: NA; j_call: TRBJ2-7; clone_size: NA
cdr3_aa: CSARDWSGRAGYNEQFF; cdr3_nt: TGCAGTGCTAGAGATTGGAGCGGGAGGGCCGGGTACAATGAGCAGTTCTTC; v_call: TRBV20-1; cdr3_length: 17; d_call: TRBD2; j_call: TRBJ2-1; clone_size: few
cdr3_aa: CASSDRGTLDTEAFF; cdr3_nt: TGTGCCAGCAGTGACAGGGGGACCTTGGACACTGAAGCTTTCTTT; v_call: TRBV2; cdr3_length: 15; d_call: TRBD1; j_call: TRBJ1-1; clone_size: few
cdr3_aa: CASRPIRTGAPSKQFF; cdr3_nt: TGTGCCAGCAGACCAATACGGACAGGGGCCCCCTCGAAGCAGTTCTTC; v_call: TRBV6-1; cdr3_length: 16; d_call: TRBD1; j_call: TRBJ2-1; clone_size: NA
cdr3_aa: CSVDPEAFF; cdr3_nt: TGCAGCGTTGATCCTGAAGCTTTCTTT; v_call: TRBV29-1; cdr3_length: 9; d_call: NA; j_call: TRBJ1-1; clone_size: few
cdr3_aa: CASSEIDAPPPDTQYF; cdr3_nt: TGTGCCAGCAGTGAAATTGACGCGCCCCCCCCAGATACGCAGTACTTT; v_call: TRBV6-1; cdr3_length: 16; d_call: NA; j_call: TRBJ2-3; clone_size: few
cdr3_aa: CASSLGAGGFPRPYNEQFF; cdr3_nt: TGTGCCAGCAGCTTGGGGGCCGGGGGTTTCCCTCGACCCTACAATGAGCAGTTCTTC; v_call: TRBV5-6; cdr3_length: 19; d_call: NA; j_call: TRBJ2-1; clone_size: NA
cdr3_aa: CASSGTSGRGSLAKNIQYF; cdr3_nt: TGTGCCAGCAGCGGGACTAGCGGGAGAGGATCGCTAGCCAAAAACATTCAGTACTTC; v_call: TRBV28; cdr3_length: 19; d_call: TRBD2; j_call: TRBJ2-4; clone_size: NA
cdr3_aa: CASSLIPGAGDYTF; cdr3_nt: TGTGCCAGCAGCTTGATCCCAGGGGCAGGAGACTACACCTTC; v_call: TRBV5-4; cdr3_length: 14; d_call: NA; j_call: TRBJ1-2; clone_size: few
cdr3_aa: CSVSMDGNEQFF; cdr3_nt: TGCAGCGTTTCAATGGACGGCAATGAGCAGTTCTTC; v_call: TRBV29-1; cdr3_length: 12; d_call: NA; j_call: TRBJ2-1; clone_size: NA
cdr3_aa: CATLGTAYEQYF; cdr3_nt: TGTGCCACCCTCGGGACAGCCTACGAGCAGTACTTC; v_call: TRBV6-6; cdr3_length: 12; d_call: TRBD1; j_call: TRBJ2-7; clone_size: NA
cdr3_aa: CSAVAGTSGETQYF; cdr3_nt: TGCAGTGCAGTTGCCGGGACTAGCGGAGAGACCCAGTACTTC; v_call: TRBV20-1; cdr3_length: 14; d_call: TRBD2; j_call: TRBJ2-5; clone_size: NA
cdr3_aa: CASGLYGRGIQYF; cdr3_nt: TGTGCTAGTGGTTTGTACGGGAGGGGCATTCAGTACTTC; v_call: TRBV12-5; cdr3_length: 13; d_call: TRBD2; j_call: TRBJ2-4; clone_size: few
cdr3_aa: CASSQGGTGRTDTQYF; cdr3_nt: TGTGCCAGCAGCCAAGGCGGGACAGGGCGTACAGATACGCAGTATTTT; v_call: TRBV14; cdr3_length: 16; d_call: TRBD1; j_call: TRBJ2-3; clone_size: NA
cdr3_aa: CASSLAVGTQYF; cdr3_nt: TGTGCCAGCAGCTTGGCAGTCGGGACCCAGTACTTC; v_call: TRBV5-6; cdr3_length: 12; d_call: NA; j_call: TRBJ2-5; clone_size: few
cdr3_aa: CASSRGWASDEQFF; cdr3_nt: TGTGCCAGCAGCAGGGGGTGGGCCTCGGATGAGCAGTTCTTC; v_call: TRBV14; cdr3_length: 14; d_call: NA; j_call: TRBJ2-1; clone_size: NA
cdr3_aa: CAIPGSLGEKLFF; cdr3_nt: TGTGCCATACCCGGGAGCTTGGGTGAAAAACTGTTTTTT; v_call: TRBV10-3; cdr3_length: 13; d_call: NA; j_call: TRBJ1-4; clone_size: NA
cdr3_aa: CSVDRGYEQFF; cdr3_nt: TGCAGCGTAGACCGGGGGTATGAGCAGTTCTTC; v_call: TRBV29-1; cdr3_length: 11; d_call: NA; j_call: TRBJ2-1; clone_size: few
cdr3_aa: CASSPIRGEGNEQFF; cdr3_nt: TGTGCCAGCAGTCCTATACGGGGAGAGGGGAATGAGCAGTTCTTC; v_call: TRBV12-3/TRBV12-4; cdr3_length: 15; d_call: NA; j_call: TRBJ2-1; clone_size: few